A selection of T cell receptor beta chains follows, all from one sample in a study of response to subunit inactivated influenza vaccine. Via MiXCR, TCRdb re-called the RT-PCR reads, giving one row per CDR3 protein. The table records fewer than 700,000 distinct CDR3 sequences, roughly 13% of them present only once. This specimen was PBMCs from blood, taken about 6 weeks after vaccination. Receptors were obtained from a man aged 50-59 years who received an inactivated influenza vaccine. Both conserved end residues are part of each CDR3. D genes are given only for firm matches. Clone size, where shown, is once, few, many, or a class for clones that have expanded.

CDR3: CSVEDPLPYNEQFF; DNA: TGCAGCGTTGAAGACCCTCTCCCCTACAATGAGCAGTTCTTC; D: NA; V: TRBV29-1; size: few; J: TRBJ2-1
CDR3: CASSGSRGGVGEKLFF; DNA: TGTGCCAGCAGCGGGAGCCGAGGGGGCGTCGGAGAAAAACTGTTTTTT; D: TRBD1; V: TRBV9; size: NA; J: TRBJ1-4
CDR3: CASTLQVDTEAFF; DNA: TGTGCCAGTACCTTGCAGGTGGACACTGAAGCTTTCTTT; D: NA; V: TRBV6-1; size: few; J: TRBJ1-1
CDR3: CASSLGQGPDTQYF; DNA: TGTGCCAGCAGTTTGGGACAGGGGCCAGATACGCAGTATTTT; D: TRBD1; V: TRBV12-3/TRBV12-4; size: many; J: TRBJ2-3
CDR3: CASSQDNTGELFF; DNA: TGCGCCAGCAGCCAGGACAACACCGGGGAGCTGTTTTTT; D: NA; V: TRBV5-1; size: few; J: TRBJ2-2
CDR3: CATSRDYPYGANVLTF; DNA: TGTGCCACCAGCAGAGATTATCCCTATGGGGCCAACGTCCTGACTTTC; D: NA; V: TRBV15; size: NA; J: TRBJ2-6
CDR3: CASRGPGRQYF; DNA: TGTGCCAGCAGAGGCCCAGGTCGTCAGTACTTC; D: NA; V: TRBV12-3/TRBV12-4; size: many; J: TRBJ2-4
CDR3: CASSAIYEQYF; DNA: TGTGCCAGCAGCGCCATCTACGAGCAGTACTTC; D: NA; V: TRBV12-3/TRBV12-4; size: many; J: TRBJ2-7
CDR3: CASSAGQGTGANVLTF; DNA: TGCGCCAGCAGCGCCGGACAGGGGACTGGGGCCAACGTCCTGACTTTC; D: TRBD1; V: TRBV5-1; size: NA; J: TRBJ2-6
CDR3: CASSFEPQGSNQPQHF; DNA: TGCGCCAGCAGCTTCGAACCCCAGGGAAGCAATCAGCCCCAGCATTTT; D: NA; V: TRBV5-1; size: few; J: TRBJ1-5
CDR3: CASSPRGRGYPTDTQYF; DNA: TGTGCCAGCAGTCCCCGTGGGAGGGGCTACCCTACAGATACGCAGTATTTT; D: TRBD2; V: TRBV28; size: NA; J: TRBJ2-3
CDR3: CASSIGGLGYGYTF; DNA: TGTGCCAGCAGCATAGGGGGGCTAGGGTATGGCTACACCTTC; D: NA; V: TRBV27; size: many; J: TRBJ1-2
CDR3: CAISDGRNTEAFF; DNA: TGTGCCATCAGTGATGGGAGGAACACTGAAGCTTTCTTT; D: NA; V: TRBV10-3; size: few; J: TRBJ1-1
CDR3: CSARTGGPLRTGGTEAFF; DNA: TGCAGTGCTAGAACGGGGGGACCTTTGAGGACAGGGGGAACTGAAGCTTTCTTT; D: TRBD1; V: TRBV20-1; size: few; J: TRBJ1-1
CDR3: CAISESNGYEQYF; DNA: TGTGCCATCAGTGAGTCGAACGGCTACGAGCAGTACTTC; D: NA; V: TRBV10-3; size: NA; J: TRBJ2-7
CDR3: CSVKDLAGGREQFF; DNA: TGCAGCGTTAAAGATCTAGCGGGAGGGAGAGAGCAGTTCTTC; D: TRBD2; V: TRBV29-1; size: many; J: TRBJ2-1
CDR3: CASSLSSGQGHTEAFF; DNA: TGTGCCAGCAGTTTATCTTCCGGACAGGGTCACACTGAAGCTTTCTTT; D: TRBD1; V: TRBV12-3/TRBV12-4; size: NA; J: TRBJ1-1